A single sample is the source of the 27 T cell receptor beta chains below, sequenced in a study of T cell responses to AZD1222 COVID-19 vaccine. Here immunoSEQ multiplex PCR was the method, and the copy in TCRdb shows in-frame clones only, minus some. The data show fewer than 200,000 clones, 85% to 90% seen once. The sequences come from peripheral blood, collected 28 days after the second AZD1222 dose. The receptors originated from an adult who received the AZD1222 COVID-19 vaccine.

This chain connects TRBV11-1 to TRBJ1-6, with 7 bases lining up with TRBD1. This CDR3 comprises 15 residues. V dropped 4 bases and J dropped 14; count of bases not matched to a gene: 14. Looked up from germline, CDR1 is SGHAT and CDR2 is FQDESV (reference sequence). The CDR3 region has the DNA TGTGCCAGCAGCTCCCAACGGACAGGCCCTTTGGCCCTCCACTTT. This translates into CASSSQRTGPLALHF.

The genes are TRBV18 and TRBJ2-7; D may correspond to TRBD1 or TRBD2 (5 bases each). Germline V gene data show CDR1 as KGHSH and CDR2 as LQKENI. The CDR3 extends over 16 amino acids. V lost 6 bases, J lost 2 bases, and 20 bases lay in between. Written as DNA, the CDR3 is TGTGCCAGCTCCCCCCGGTTGGGGCAGGGAGCCTACGAGCAGTACTTC. This gives the protein CASSPRLGQGAYEQYF.

The chain links TRBV2 to TRBJ2-7; D is possibly TRBD1 (5 bases). Germline V lookup: CDR1 SNHLY, CDR2 FYNNEI. V was pared by 6 bases and J by 3 bases, with 12 bases between. There are 13 residues in the CDR3. CDR3 region: CASRSRANYEQYF. The CDR3 nucleotides are TGTGCCAGCAGATCCAGGGCCAACTACGAGCAGTACTTC. The full variable domain, completed using reference TRBV2 and TRBJ2-7, is EPEVTQTPSHQVTQMGQEVILRCVPISNHLYFYWYRQILGQKVEFLVSFYNNEISEKSEIFDDQFSVERPDGSNFTLKIRSTKLEDSAMYFCASRSRANYEQYFGPGTRLTVT.

V is TRBV27 and J is TRBJ2-7, with TRBD1 matching 8 bases. This CDR3 region has 14 residues. V lost 4 bases and J lost 6; bases outside the gene matches: 8. Germline CDR1 MNHEY, CDR2 SMNVEV (reference sequence). CDR3 sequence: CASSSNRGNVEQYF. The CDR3 DNA follows: TGTGCCAGCAGTTCAAACAGGGGGAACGTCGAGCAGTACTTC.

V and J are TRBV7-2 and TRBJ1-2; D gene unclear. The CDR3 runs 13 residues. V was clipped by 5 bases and J by 5 bases, with 12 bases between them. Germline assignment: CDR1 SGHTA and CDR2 FQGNSA. CDR3 in DNA: TGTGCCAGCAGCCCCAAGGAGAGATATGGCTACACCTTC. Translated: CASSPKERYGYTF.

The count of this clone is one. The chain joins TRBV6-2 or TRBV6-3 to TRBJ1-4; TRBD1 might be the D (6 bases). Germline CDR1 and CDR2: MNHEY and SVGEGT. The CDR3 is 16 amino acids. The V end lost 3 bases, the J end lost 5 bases, and 16 bases lay between the germline ends. CDR3 region: CASSYMGLGQNEKLFF. In nucleotides, the CDR3 is TGTGCCAGCAGTTATATGGGCCTTGGACAGAATGAAAAACTGTTTTTT.

The chain couples TRBV10-1 to TRBJ2-7; D is perhaps TRBD1 (5 bases). The CDR3 has 13 amino acids. Trimming pared 4 bases from V and 2 bases from J, leaving 9 bases between. Germline CDR1 is WNHNN and CDR2 is SYGVQD (reference sequence). Written as DNA, the CDR3 is TGCGCCAGCAGTGCAGGCAGGGCCTACGAGCAGTACTTC. Translating it yields CASSAGRAYEQYF.

The chain recombines TRBV19 with TRBJ1-2; 10 bases are shared with TRBD1. The CDR3 sequence is 16 residues long. The germline gives CDR1 LNHDA, CDR2 SQIVND (reference sequence). V was pared by 6 bases and J by 4 bases, with 11 bases of the junction left unmatched. DNA for the CDR3: TGTGCCAGTAGGGTTTCCGGGACAGGGGCCTCCTATGGCTACACCTTC. Its translation: CASRVSGTGASYGYTF.

The chain combines TRBV28 with TRBJ1-2; perhaps TRBD1 as D (5 bases). The CDR3 is made up of 13 amino acids. The germline V and J ends were trimmed by 6 bases and 1 base, with 9 bases remaining between them. Germline V gene data show CDR1 as MDHEN and CDR2 as SYDVKM. Here the CDR3 reads CASSLQGNYGYTF. CDR3 bases: TGTGCCAGCAGCCTTCAGGGTAACTATGGCTACACCTTC.

This rearrangement joins TRBV5-1 to TRBJ1-1, with TRBD1 as a possible D gene (6 bases). V was cut by 0 bases and J by 0 bases, with 9 bases left in between. This CDR3 comprises 15 residues. Germline V CDR1 and CDR2: SGHRS, YFSETQ. The CDR3 spells CASSLDGTMNTEAFF. In DNA form, the CDR3 reads TGCGCCAGCAGCTTGGATGGGACAATGAACACTGAAGCTTTCTTT.

CDR3 residues: CASRRQGSFYGYTF. CDR3 coding DNA: TGTGCCAGCAGGAGACAGGGATCCTTCTATGGCTACACCTTC. The chain carries TRBV6-5 and TRBJ1-2, with TRBD1 identical over 7 bases. This CDR3 region has 14 residues. CDR1 and CDR2 (germline): MNHEY, SVGAGI. The V gene end was trimmed by 6 bases and the J gene end by 4 bases; junction bases not matched to a gene: 8.

Worth noting for this clone: The sample holds other DNA sequences that translate to the same CDR3. This rearrangement joins TRBV7-2 to TRBJ1-6, with D uncertain. Germline CDR1 is SGHTA and CDR2 is FQGNSA. The CDR3 consists of 15 residues. Trimming removed 0 bases at V and 6 bases at J, with 9 bases between. As DNA, the CDR3 is TGTGCCAGCAGCTTAGCAGGGCCGCCTAATTCACCCCTCCACTTT. Protein: CASSLAGPPNSPLHF.

This chain connects TRBV5-6 to TRBJ1-2; D gene unclear. Germline assignment: CDR1 SGHDT and CDR2 YYEEEE. The CDR3 has 15 residues. V was shortened by 2 bases and J by 5 bases, with 16 bases between the two germline ends. The CDR3 bases are TGTGCCAGCAGCTTTGGGCCAGAGAGATTATATGGCTACACCTTC. Protein sequence: CASSFGPERLYGYTF.

CDR3 DNA: TGTGCCAGCAGTTCGGACAGGGAGCACTATGGCTACACCTTC. Protein product: CASSSDREHYGYTF. This sequence joins TRBV7-9 and TRBJ1-2; 8 bases agree with TRBD1. Trimming took 6 bases from V and 3 from J; bases not matched to a gene: 6. The CDR3 sequence is 14 residues long. The germline CDR1 and CDR2 sequences are SEHNR and FQNEAQ (reference sequence).

The V call is TRBV11-2, the J call TRBJ1-1, with D unresolved. The germline V and J ends were trimmed by 2 bases and 1 base, with 14 bases remaining between them. The germline CDR1 and CDR2 sequences are SGHAT and FQNNGV. The CDR3 length is 16 residues. In nucleotides, the CDR3 is TGTGCCAGCAGCTTATTAATCGGCATACAGAACACTGAAGCTTTCTTT. Residues: CASSLLIGIQNTEAFF.

The chain uses TRBV9 and TRBJ2-4, with 16 bases that match TRBD2. This CDR3 is 18 amino acids long. With 3 bases clipped from V and 5 bases from J, the junction kept 8 bases outside the gene matches. Germline lookup yields CDR1 SGDLS and CDR2 YYNGEE. The CDR3 DNA sequence: TGTGCCAGCAGCGCCGGGACTAGCGGGGGGGCCAGTCAAAACATTCAGTACTTC. Translating gives CASSAGTSGGASQNIQYF.

The chain combines TRBV7-6 with TRBJ1-1; no clear D gene. CDR3 length: 15 amino acids. V lost 2 bases and J lost 1, with 11 bases in between. The germline V gene encodes CDR1 SGHVS and CDR2 FNYEAQ. The CDR3 DNA reads as TGTGCCAGCAGCTTATACGAGTTGGCGAACACTGAAGCTTTCTTT. Translating it yields CASSLYELANTEAFF.

The chain joins TRBV10-3 to TRBJ1-6, with 7 positions matching TRBD1. The V segment lost 1 base and the J segment 3 bases; nucleotides outside the gene matches: 9. The CDR3 is 18 amino acids. The V gene's germline CDR1 is ENHRY and CDR2 SYGVKD. This chain's CDR3 is CAISEWETGVFYNSPLHF. The CDR3 coding sequence is TGTGCCATCAGTGAGTGGGAAACAGGGGTTTTCTATAATTCACCCCTCCACTTT.

The chain combines TRBV5-6 with TRBJ1-5; TRBD1 matches 11 bases. In germline, CDR1 is SGHDT, CDR2 YYEEEE. CDR3 length: 15 residues. Losses at the gene ends were 0 bases for V and 7 bases for J; bases not matched to a gene: 3. The CDR3 spells CASSLGTGGLQPQHF. The CDR3 DNA follows: TGTGCCAGCAGCTTGGGGACAGGGGGCCTACAGCCCCAGCATTTT.

CDR3 sequence reads: CASSRRWDRGPEGGNTIYF. The CDR3, as DNA: TGTGCCAGCAGCAGGAGGTGGGACAGGGGGCCGGAGGGTGGAAACACCATATATTTT. This rearrangement joins TRBV5-6 to TRBJ1-3; 12 bases are shared with TRBD1. Germline V gives CDR1 SGHDT, CDR2 YYEEEE. The CDR3 is 19 residues long. The V gene end was trimmed by 4 bases and the J gene end by 3 bases; junction bases not matched to a gene: 14.

V and J are TRBV19 and TRBJ1-1; D is undetermined. V was clipped by 1 base and J by 0 bases, with 9 bases between them. The CDR3 has 15 residues. Per germline, CDR1 LNHDA and CDR2 SQIVND (reference sequence). CDR3: CASSIAVGVNTEAFF. CDR3 DNA: TGTGCCAGTAGTATAGCCGTGGGTGTGAACACTGAAGCTTTCTTT. The full variable domain, with the rest looked up from reference TRBV19 and TRBJ1-1, is DGGITQSPKYLFRKEGQNVTLSCEQNLNHDAMYWYRQDPGQGLRLIYYSQIVNDFQKGDIAEGYSVSREKKESFPLTVTSAQKNPTAFYLCASSIAVGVNTEAFFGQGTRLTVV.

The genes are TRBV7-8 and TRBJ1-5; 7 bases align to TRBD1. The CDR3 runs 17 residues. Germline lookup yields CDR1 SGHVS and CDR2 FQNEAQ. The V gene end was trimmed by 1 base and the J gene end by 0 bases; junction bases not matched to a gene: 6. The DNA of the CDR3 is TGTGCCAGCAGCTTAGGCGAACAGGGGAATAGCAATCAGCCCCAGCATTTT. It specifies CASSLGEQGNSNQPQHF.

The V gene is TRBV25-1, the J gene TRBJ1-3, with D unclear. Germline CDR1 and CDR2: MGHDK and SYGVNS. Trimming shortened V by 6 bases and J by 0 bases, and 0 bases separated the two germline ends. This CDR3 has 11 residues. CDR3 nucleotide sequence: TGTGCCAGCAGCTCTGGAAACACCATATATTTT. It is translated as CASSSGNTIYF.

The chain joins TRBV19 to TRBJ2-7; possibly TRBD1 or TRBD2 for D (6 bases each). The V gene's germline CDR1 is LNHDA and CDR2 SQIVND (reference sequence). This CDR3 is 14 amino acids long. V was trimmed by 7 bases and J by 1 base, leaving 14 bases between them. The CDR3 sequence: CASNTGGGSYEQYF. The CDR3 region has the DNA TGTGCCAGTAATACAGGAGGGGGGTCCTACGAGCAGTACTTC.

In its sample, this clone was seen many times. V is TRBV19 and J is TRBJ1-5; TRBD1 matches 8 bases. The germline V gene has CDR1 LNHDA and CDR2 SQIVND (reference sequence). Germline trimming cut 7 bases from V and 2 bases from J; bases unmatched to any gene: 4. The CDR3 has 14 residues. The CDR3 DNA sequence: TGTGCCAGTAACGACAGGGGCGGCAATCAGCCCCAGCATTTT. It translates to CASNDRGGNQPQHF.

The rearrangement links TRBV7-3 to TRBJ1-1; D possibly corresponds to TRBD1 (6 bases). CDR1 and CDR2 (germline): SGHTA, FQGTGA. The V end lost 6 bases, the J end lost 1 base, and 9 bases lay between the germline ends. The CDR3 contains 13 residues. CDR3 in DNA: TGTGCCAGCAGTAAGGACAGGAACACTGAAGCTTTCTTT. Its translation: CASSKDRNTEAFF.

The genes are TRBV4-1 and TRBJ2-3, with D perhaps TRBD2 (5 bases). Germline CDR1 and CDR2: MGHRA and YSYEKL. V lost 0 bases and J lost 6, with 19 bases in between. The CDR3 is 17 residues long. DNA of the CDR3: TGCGCCAGCAGCCAAGATCGGTCTAGCCCGGTGGAGGATACGCAGTATTTT. Translating it yields CASSQDRSSPVEDTQYF.